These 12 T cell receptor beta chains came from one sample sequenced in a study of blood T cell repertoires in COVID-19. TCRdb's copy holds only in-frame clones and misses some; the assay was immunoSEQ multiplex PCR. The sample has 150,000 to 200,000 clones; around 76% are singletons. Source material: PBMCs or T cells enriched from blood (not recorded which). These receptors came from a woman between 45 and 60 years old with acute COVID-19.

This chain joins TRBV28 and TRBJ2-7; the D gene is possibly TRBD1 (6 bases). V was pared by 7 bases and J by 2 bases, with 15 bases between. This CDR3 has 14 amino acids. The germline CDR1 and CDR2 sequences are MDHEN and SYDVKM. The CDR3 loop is CASTPTRGTYEQYV. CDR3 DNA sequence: TGTGCCAGCACTCCAACTAGGGGGACCTACGAGCAGTACGTC.

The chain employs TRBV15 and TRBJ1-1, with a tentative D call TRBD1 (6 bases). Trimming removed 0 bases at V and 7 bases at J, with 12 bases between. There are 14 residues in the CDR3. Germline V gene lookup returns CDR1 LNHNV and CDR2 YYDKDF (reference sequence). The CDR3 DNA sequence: TGTGCCACCAGCAGAGATCCCAGGGGCTTTGAAGCTTTCTTT. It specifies CATSRDPRGFEAFF.

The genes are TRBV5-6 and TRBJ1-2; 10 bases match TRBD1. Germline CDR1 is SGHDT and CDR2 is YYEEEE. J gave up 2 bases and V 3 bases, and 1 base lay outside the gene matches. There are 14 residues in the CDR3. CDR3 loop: CASSSGQGNYGYTF. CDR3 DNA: TGTGCCAGCAGCTCGGGACAGGGGAACTATGGCTACACCTTC. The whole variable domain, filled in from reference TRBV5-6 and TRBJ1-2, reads DAGVTQSPTHLIKTRGQQVTLRCSPKSGHDTVSWYQQALGQGPQFIFQYYEEEERQRGNFPDRFSGHQFPNYSSELNVNALLLGDSALYLCASSSGQGNYGYTFGSGTRLTVV.

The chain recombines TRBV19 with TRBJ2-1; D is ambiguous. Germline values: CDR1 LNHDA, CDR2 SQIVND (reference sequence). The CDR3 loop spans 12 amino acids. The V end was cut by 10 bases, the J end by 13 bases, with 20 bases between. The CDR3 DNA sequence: TGTGCCACCGGTCGAGAGGTTTCTTCCCAGTTCTTC. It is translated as CATGREVSSQFF.

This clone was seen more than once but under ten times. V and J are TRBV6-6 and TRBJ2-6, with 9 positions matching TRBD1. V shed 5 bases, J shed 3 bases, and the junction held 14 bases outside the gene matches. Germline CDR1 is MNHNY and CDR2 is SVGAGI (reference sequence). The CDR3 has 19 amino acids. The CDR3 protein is CASSHNGQGLSSGANVLTF. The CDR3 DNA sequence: TGTGCCAGCAGTCATAACGGACAGGGGCTCTCAAGTGGGGCCAACGTCCTGACTTTC.

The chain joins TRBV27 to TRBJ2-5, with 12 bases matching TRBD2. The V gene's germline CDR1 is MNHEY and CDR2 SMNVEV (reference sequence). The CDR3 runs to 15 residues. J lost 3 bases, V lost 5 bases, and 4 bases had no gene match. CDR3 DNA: TGTGCCAGCAGTAACCGACTAGCGGGGGAAGAGACCCAGTACTTC. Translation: CASSNRLAGEETQYF.

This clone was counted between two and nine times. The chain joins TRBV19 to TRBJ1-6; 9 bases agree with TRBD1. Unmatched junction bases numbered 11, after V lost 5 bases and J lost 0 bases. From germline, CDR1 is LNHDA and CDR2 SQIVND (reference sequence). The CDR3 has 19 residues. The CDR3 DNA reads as TGTGCCAGTAGTCCGCGGGGACAGGGAGGGAGCTCCTATAATTCACCCCTCCACTTT. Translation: CASSPRGQGGSSYNSPLHF.

This CDR3 reads CASSSLRSPMDTQYF. The CDR3 nucleotides are TGTGCCAGCAGTTCCCTCCGGTCTCCTATGGATACGCAGTATTTT. The chain employs TRBV28 and TRBJ2-3, with unresolved D. The V and J ends lost 4 bases and 6 bases respectively, with 17 bases between them. Germline V lookup: CDR1 MDHEN, CDR2 SYDVKM. The CDR3 is made up of 15 amino acids.

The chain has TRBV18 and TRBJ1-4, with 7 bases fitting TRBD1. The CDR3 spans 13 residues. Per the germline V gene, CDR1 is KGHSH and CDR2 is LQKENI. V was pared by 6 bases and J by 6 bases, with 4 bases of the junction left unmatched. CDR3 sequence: CASSQGQDEKLFF. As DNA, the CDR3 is TGTGCCAGCTCCCAAGGACAGGATGAAAAACTGTTTTTT. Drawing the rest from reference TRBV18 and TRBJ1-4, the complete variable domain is NAGVMQNPRHLVRRRGQEARLRCSPMKGHSHVYWYRQLPEEGLKFMVYLQKENIIDESGMPKERFSAEFPKEGPSILRIQQVVRGDSAAYFCASSQGQDEKLFFGSGTQLSVL.

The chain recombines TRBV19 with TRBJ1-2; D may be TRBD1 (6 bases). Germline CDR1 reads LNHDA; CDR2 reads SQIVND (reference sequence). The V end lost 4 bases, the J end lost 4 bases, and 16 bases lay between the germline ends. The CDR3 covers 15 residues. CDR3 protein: CASSTNRVGSYGYTF. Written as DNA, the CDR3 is TGTGCCAGTAGTACCAACAGGGTAGGGTCCTATGGCTACACCTTC.

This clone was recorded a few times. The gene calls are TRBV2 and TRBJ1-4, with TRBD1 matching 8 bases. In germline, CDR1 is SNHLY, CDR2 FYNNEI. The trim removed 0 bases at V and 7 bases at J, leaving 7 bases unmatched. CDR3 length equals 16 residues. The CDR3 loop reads CASSEASTGVGEKLFF. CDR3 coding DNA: TGTGCCAGCAGTGAAGCTTCGACAGGGGTGGGTGAAAAACTGTTTTTT.

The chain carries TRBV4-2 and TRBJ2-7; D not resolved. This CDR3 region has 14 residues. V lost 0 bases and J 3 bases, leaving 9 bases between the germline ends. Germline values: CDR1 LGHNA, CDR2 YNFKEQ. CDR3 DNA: TGTGCCAGCAGCCAAGATCAATCCGGCTACGAGCAGTACGTC. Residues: CASSQDQSGYEQYV.